This entry is about one T cell receptor (beta chain). Sequenced by immunoSEQ multiplex PCR; TCRdb stores in-frame clones only, minus some. This table holds approximately 44,000 clones, 91% found once. The source of the sample is a study of T cell changes during pregnancy in multiple sclerosis. Germline CDR1 MGHDK, CDR2 SYGVNS. The CDR3 sequence is 14 residues long. V lost 6 bases and J lost 4; bases outside the gene matches: 3. Here the sequenced sample was CD4+ T cells from peripheral blood mononuclear cells, taken before pregnancy. This receptor was taken from a female donor with multiple sclerosis, enrolled in a pregnancy study. The chain uses TRBV25-1 and TRBJ2-1; 10 bases fit TRBD2. CDR3 sequence: CASSLAGEYNEQFF. Written as DNA, the CDR3 is TGTGCCAGCAGCCTAGCGGGGGAGTACAATGAGCAGTTCTTC.